The 10 T cell receptor beta chains below come from one sample, sequenced in a study of cytomegalovirus exposure and HLA in healthy donors. PCR used 60 Vbeta primers and 13 Jbeta primers. This table comes from immunoSEQ multiplex PCR, and its TCRdb copy is limited to in-frame clones, with some not included. The sample lists around 180,000 clones, 81% occurring once. Sequencing was carried out using PBMCs. These TCRs come from a man younger than 35 in good health and CMV-seronegative.

This rearrangement joins TRBV11-3 to TRBJ2-1; the match to TRBD2 covers 8 bases. Germline V gives CDR1 SGHNT, CDR2 YENEEA. The J segment lost 2 bases and the V segment lost 5 bases, leaving 5 bases of the junction unmatched. The length of the CDR3 is 15 residues. The CDR3 loop reads CASSLSTSAYNEQFF. Written as DNA, the CDR3 is TGTGCCAGCAGCCTATCGACTAGCGCCTACAATGAGCAGTTCTTC.

The rearrangement links TRBV11-2 to TRBJ1-3; D remains ambiguous. The germline gives CDR1 SGHAT, CDR2 FQNNGV. The CDR3 has 15 amino acids. The V end was cut by 1 base, the J end by 0 bases, with 7 bases between. CDR3 DNA sequence: TGTGCCAGCAGCTTAGCGGGAGCCTCTGGAAACACCATATATTTT. Its translation: CASSLAGASGNTIYF. Complete variable domain (other parts from reference TRBV11-2 and TRBJ1-3): EAGVAQSPRYKIIEKRQSVAFWCNPISGHATLYWYQQILGQGPKLLIQFQNNGVVDDSQLPKDRFSAERLKGVDSTLKIQPAKLEDSAVYLCASSLAGASGNTIYFGEGSWLTVV.

V gene TRBV7-2 combines with J gene TRBJ2-1; TRBD2 matches at 11 bases. Trimming removed 0 bases from V and 6 bases from J; junction bases left unmatched: 1. CDR3 size: 15 residues. From germline, CDR1 is SGHTA and CDR2 FQGNSA. For the CDR3, the DNA is TGTGCCAGCAGCTTAGCGGGACTAGCGGCCAATGAGCAGTTCTTC. It translates to CASSLAGLAANEQFF.

The J gene is TRBJ1-1, the V gene TRBV6-1, with TRBD1 matching 9 bases. Unmatched junction bases numbered 1, after V lost 2 bases and J lost 3 bases. The CDR3 totals 14 residues. Per germline, CDR1 MNHNS and CDR2 SASEGT. The CDR3 nucleotides are TGTGCCAGCAGTGAACGGACAGGGGACACTGAAGCTTTCTTT. As protein: CASSERTGDTEAFF.

The chain couples TRBV29-1 to TRBJ1-1; D is perhaps TRBD1 (6 bases). Germline V gene data show CDR1 as SQVTM and CDR2 as ANQGSEA. The ends were cut back, 5 bases at V and 4 bases at J, with 14 bases in the middle. The CDR3 covers 13 residues. As DNA, the CDR3 is TGCAGCGTTTCTACAGGGCAGGGCACTGAAGCTTTCTTT. Translating it yields CSVSTGQGTEAFF. Using reference TRBV29-1 and TRBJ1-1 for the parts outside the CDR3, the full variable domain is SAVISQKPSRDICQRGTSLTIQCQVDSQVTMMFWYRQQPGQSLTLIATANQGSEATYESGFVIDKFPISRPNLTFSTLTVSNMSPEDSSIYLCSVSTGQGTEAFFGQGTRLTVV.

V and J are TRBV4-3 and TRBJ2-5; 16 nucleotides match TRBD2. This CDR3 is built from 19 residues. Per the germline V gene, CDR1 is LGHNA and CDR2 is YSLEER. Germline trimming cut 0 bases from V and 4 bases from J; bases unmatched to any gene: 8. The CDR3 sequence: CASSQDVGTSGGGRETQYF. CDR3 DNA: TGCGCCAGCAGCCAAGATGTGGGGACTAGCGGGGGGGGTCGAGAGACCCAGTACTTC.

V is TRBV25-1 and J is TRBJ1-1; the D gene is possibly TRBD1 (6 bases). CDR3 length: 12 amino acids. Germline CDR1 and CDR2: MGHDK and SYGVNS. Trimming cost V 8 bases and J 3 bases, with 10 bases left between them. The chain's CDR3 is CASRTGYTEAFF. The CDR3 DNA sequence: TGTGCCAGCCGAACAGGGTACACTGAAGCTTTCTTT. Supplemented by reference TRBV25-1 and TRBJ1-1, the full variable domain reads EADIYQTPRYLVIGTGKKITLECSQTMGHDKMYWYQQDPGMELHLIHYSYGVNSTEKGDLSSESTVSRIRTEHFPLTLESARPSHTSQYLCASRTGYTEAFFGQGTRLTVV.

The chain has TRBV18 and TRBJ1-2, with a possible D match to TRBD1 (5 bases). V lost 3 bases and J lost 1, with 15 bases in between. Germline CDR1 KGHSH, CDR2 LQKENI. This CDR3 spans 16 amino acids. The DNA for the CDR3 is TGTGCCAGCTCACCCCGGCTCACTGACAGTAACTATGGCTACACCTTC. This gives the protein CASSPRLTDSNYGYTF.

This clone has just a few counts. The chain uses TRBV7-9 and TRBJ2-1; tentatively, D is TRBD2 (6 bases). Germline-derived CDR1 and CDR2 are SEHNR and FQNEAQ (reference sequence). The CDR3 is 15 amino acids. Deletions cut 5 bases from V and 6 bases from J, with 17 bases between. CDR3 sequence: CASSRLNTGVNEQFF. As DNA, the CDR3 is TGTGCCAGCAGCCGGCTCAACACGGGGGTCAATGAGCAGTTCTTC.

The V call is TRBV4-3, the J call TRBJ1-4; D gene ambiguous. The CDR3 sequence is 13 residues long. Germline values: CDR1 LGHNA, CDR2 YSLEER. V was pared by 0 bases and J by 7 bases, with 6 bases between. The CDR3 here is CASSQDFREKLFF. The CDR3 region has the DNA TGCGCCAGCAGCCAAGATTTCCGTGAAAAACTGTTTTTT.